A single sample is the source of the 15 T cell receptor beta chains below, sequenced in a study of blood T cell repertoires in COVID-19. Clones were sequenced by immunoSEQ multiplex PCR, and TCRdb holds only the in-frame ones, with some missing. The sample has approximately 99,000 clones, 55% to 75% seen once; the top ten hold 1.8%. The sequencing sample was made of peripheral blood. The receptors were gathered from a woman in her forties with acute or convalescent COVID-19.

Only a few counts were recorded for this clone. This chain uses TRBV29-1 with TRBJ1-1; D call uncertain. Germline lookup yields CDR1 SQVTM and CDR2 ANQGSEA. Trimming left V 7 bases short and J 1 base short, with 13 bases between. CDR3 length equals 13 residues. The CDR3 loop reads CSGETSRNTEAFF. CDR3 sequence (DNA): TGCAGCGGGGAGACAAGCCGGAACACTGAAGCTTTCTTT.

In DNA, the CDR3 is TGTGCCAGCACTACCCCCGGGACTGGCTCTGGAAACACCATATATTTT. This gives the protein CASTTPGTGSGNTIYF. The genes are TRBV28 and TRBJ1-3, with D perhaps TRBD1 (5 bases). The CDR3 is made up of 16 amino acids. With 7 bases removed from V and 0 bases from J, the gap between germline ends came to 16 bases. Germline-derived CDR1 and CDR2 are MDHEN and SYDVKM.

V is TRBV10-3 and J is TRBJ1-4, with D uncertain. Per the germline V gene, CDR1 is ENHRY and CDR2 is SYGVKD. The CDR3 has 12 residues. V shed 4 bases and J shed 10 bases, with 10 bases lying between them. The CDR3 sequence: CAISGSPGKLFF. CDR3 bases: TGTGCCATCAGTGGAAGTCCGGGAAAACTGTTTTTT.

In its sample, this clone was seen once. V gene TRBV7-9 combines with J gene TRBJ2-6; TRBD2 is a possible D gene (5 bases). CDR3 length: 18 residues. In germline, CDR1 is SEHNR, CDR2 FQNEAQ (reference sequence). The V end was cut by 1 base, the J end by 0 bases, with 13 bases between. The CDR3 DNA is TGTGCCAGCAGCTTAGATCTCGGACGGGGCTCTGGGGCCAACGTCCTGACTTTC. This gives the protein CASSLDLGRGSGANVLTF.

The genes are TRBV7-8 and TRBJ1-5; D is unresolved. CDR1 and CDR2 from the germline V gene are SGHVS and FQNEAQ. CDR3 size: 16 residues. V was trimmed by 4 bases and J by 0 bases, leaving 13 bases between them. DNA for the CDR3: TGTGCCAGCAGCTCTGCCCCTCAGGATAGCAATCAGCCCCAGCATTTT. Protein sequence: CASSSAPQDSNQPQHF.

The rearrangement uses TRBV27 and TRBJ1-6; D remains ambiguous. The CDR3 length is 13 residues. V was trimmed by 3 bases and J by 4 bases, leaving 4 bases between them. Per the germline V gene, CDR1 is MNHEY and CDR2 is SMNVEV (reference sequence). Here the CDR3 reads CASSLTYNSPLHF. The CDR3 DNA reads TGTGCCAGCAGTTTGACATATAATTCACCCCTCCACTTT.

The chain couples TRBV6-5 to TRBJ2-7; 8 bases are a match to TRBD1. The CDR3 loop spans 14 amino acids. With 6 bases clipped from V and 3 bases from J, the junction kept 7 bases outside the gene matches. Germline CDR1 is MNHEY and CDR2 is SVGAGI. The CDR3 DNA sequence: TGTGCCAGCAGCTACACGGACAGGGTCTACGAGCAGTACTTC. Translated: CASSYTDRVYEQYF.

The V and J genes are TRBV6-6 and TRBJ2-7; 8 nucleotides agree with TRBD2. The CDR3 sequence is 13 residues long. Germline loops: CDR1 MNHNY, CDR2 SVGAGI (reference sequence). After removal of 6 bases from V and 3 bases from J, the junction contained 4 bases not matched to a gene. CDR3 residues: CASSGGEFYEQYF. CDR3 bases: TGTGCCAGCAGCGGGGGGGAATTCTACGAGCAGTACTTC.

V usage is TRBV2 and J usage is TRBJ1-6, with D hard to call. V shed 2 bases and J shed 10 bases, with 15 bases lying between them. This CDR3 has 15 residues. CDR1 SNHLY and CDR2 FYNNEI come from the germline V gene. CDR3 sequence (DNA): TGTGCCAGCAGTGAAACTAACCCTCCAGACTCACCCCTCCACTTT. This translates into CASSETNPPDSPLHF.

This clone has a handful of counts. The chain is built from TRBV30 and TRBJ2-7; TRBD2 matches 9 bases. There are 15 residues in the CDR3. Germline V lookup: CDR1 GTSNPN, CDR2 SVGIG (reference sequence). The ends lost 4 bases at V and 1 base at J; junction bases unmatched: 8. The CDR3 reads CAWKGLAGLSYEQYF. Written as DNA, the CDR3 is TGTGCCTGGAAGGGCCTAGCGGGGTTGTCCTACGAGCAGTACTTC.

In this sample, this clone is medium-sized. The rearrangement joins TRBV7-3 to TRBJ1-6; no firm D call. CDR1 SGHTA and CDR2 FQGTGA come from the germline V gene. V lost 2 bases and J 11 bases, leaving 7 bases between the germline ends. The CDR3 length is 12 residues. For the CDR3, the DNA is TGTGCCAGCAGCTTACGGTCTCCACCCCTCCACTTT. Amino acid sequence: CASSLRSPPLHF.

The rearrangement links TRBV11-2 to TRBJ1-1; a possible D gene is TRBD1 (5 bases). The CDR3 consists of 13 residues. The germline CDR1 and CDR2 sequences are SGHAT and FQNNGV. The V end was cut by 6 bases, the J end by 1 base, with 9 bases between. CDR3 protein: CASSTQENTEAFF. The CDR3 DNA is TGTGCCAGCAGTACACAGGAGAACACTGAAGCTTTCTTT.

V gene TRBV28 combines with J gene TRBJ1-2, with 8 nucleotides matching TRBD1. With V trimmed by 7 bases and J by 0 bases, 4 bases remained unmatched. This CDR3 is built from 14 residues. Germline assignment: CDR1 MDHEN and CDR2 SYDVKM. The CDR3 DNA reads TGTGCCAGCACAGGGGGCCTCGCTAACTATGGCTACACCTTC. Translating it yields CASTGGLANYGYTF.

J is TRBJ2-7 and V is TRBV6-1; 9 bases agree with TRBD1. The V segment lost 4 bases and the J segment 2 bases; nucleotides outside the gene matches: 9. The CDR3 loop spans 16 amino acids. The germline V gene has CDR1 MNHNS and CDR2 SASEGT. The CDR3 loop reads CASSGPDRGGPYEQYF. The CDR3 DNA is TGTGCCAGCAGTGGACCGGACAGGGGAGGACCCTACGAGCAGTACTTC.

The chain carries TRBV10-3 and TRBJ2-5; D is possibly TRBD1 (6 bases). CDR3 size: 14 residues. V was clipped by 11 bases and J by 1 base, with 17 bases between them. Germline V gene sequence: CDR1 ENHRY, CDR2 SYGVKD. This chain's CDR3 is CAASRTGSQETQYF. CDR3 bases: TGTGCCGCCAGTCGAACAGGGTCCCAAGAGACCCAGTACTTC.